This passage covers 4 T cell receptor beta chains from one sample sequenced in a study of breast tumors, draining lymph nodes, adjacent tissues. TCRdb processed the multiplex PCR reads anew with MiXCR; each CDR3 protein has one entry. The sample comprises about 180,000 distinct CDR3 sequences, approximately 33% of which are singletons, and roughly 4.3% rests with the top ten. Samples came from axillary lymph nodes draining the breast cancer. Sequenced input: axillary lymph node tissue. These receptors were obtained from a female donor with breast cancer. Some clones in this sample may be carry-over from other donors' samples.

This clonotype was recorded at least ten times. The chain links TRBV5-8 to TRBJ1-1; D unclear. V lost 0 bases and J 3 bases, leaving 0 bases between the germline ends. CDR1 and CDR2 (germline): SGHTS, YDEGEE. The CDR3 spans 11 residues. CDR3 loop: CASSLDTEAFF. The CDR3 DNA sequence: TGTGCCAGCAGCTTGGACACTGAAGCTTTCTTT.

This clonotype was detected ten times or more. The chain has TRBV5-4 and TRBJ2-1; 8 bases are a match to TRBD2. J gave up 2 bases and V 0 bases, and 7 bases lay outside the gene matches. Per the germline V gene, CDR1 is SGHNT and CDR2 is YYREEE (reference sequence). The CDR3 sequence is 17 residues long. This chain's CDR3 is CASSLALAVGPYNEQFF. Here the CDR3 DNA reads TGTGCCAGCAGCTTGGCACTAGCGGTCGGGCCCTACAATGAGCAGTTCTTC.

The sample holds many counts of this clonotype. V gene TRBV2 combines with J gene TRBJ2-1; D is undetermined. The germline V gene encodes CDR1 SNHLY and CDR2 FYNNEI. V was clipped by 4 bases and J by 0 bases, with 10 bases between them. The CDR3 consists of 15 residues. CDR3 in DNA: TGTGCCAGCAGTGTGACTCACCGCTCCTACAATGAGCAGTTCTTC. Translating it yields CASSVTHRSYNEQFF.

This clonotype has at least ten counts. The V and J genes are TRBV7-8 and TRBJ2-7, with TRBD2 as a possible D gene (6 bases). V lost 7 bases and J lost 5, with 21 bases in between. CDR1 and CDR2 from the germline V gene are SGHVS and FQNEAQ. The CDR3 covers 15 residues. CDR3 residues: CASKDGGKLVDEQYF. CDR3 sequence (DNA): TGTGCCAGCAAGGATGGAGGGAAACTTGTTGACGAGCAGTACTTC.